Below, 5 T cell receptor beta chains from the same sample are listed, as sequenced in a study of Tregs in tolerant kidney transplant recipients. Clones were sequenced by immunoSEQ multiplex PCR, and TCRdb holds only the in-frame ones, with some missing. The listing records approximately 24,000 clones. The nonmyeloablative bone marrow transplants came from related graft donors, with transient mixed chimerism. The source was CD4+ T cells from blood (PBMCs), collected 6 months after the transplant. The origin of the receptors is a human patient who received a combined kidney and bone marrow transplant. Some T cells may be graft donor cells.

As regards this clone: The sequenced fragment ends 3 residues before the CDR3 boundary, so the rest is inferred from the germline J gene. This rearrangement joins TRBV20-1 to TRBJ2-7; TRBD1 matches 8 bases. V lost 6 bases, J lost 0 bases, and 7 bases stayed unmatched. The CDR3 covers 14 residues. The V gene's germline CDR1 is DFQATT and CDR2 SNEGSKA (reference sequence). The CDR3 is CSATDRAFSYEQYF. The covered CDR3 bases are TGCAGTGCAACGGACAGGGCCTTCTCCTACGAG.

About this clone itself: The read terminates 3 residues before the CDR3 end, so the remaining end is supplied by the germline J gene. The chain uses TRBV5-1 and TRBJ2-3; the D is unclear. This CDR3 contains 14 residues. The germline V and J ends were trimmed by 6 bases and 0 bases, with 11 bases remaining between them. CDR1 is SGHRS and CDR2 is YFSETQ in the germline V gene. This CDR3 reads CASNQEPSTDTQYF. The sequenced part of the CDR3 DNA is TGCGCCAGCAACCAGGAGCCTAGCACAGATACG.

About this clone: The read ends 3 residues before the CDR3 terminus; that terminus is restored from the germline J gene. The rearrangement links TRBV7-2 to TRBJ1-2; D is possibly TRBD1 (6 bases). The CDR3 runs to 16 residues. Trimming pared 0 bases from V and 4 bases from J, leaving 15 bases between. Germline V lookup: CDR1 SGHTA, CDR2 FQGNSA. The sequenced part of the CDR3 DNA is TGTGCCAGCAGCTTAGCCCTTACAGGGTGGGCCTATGGC. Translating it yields CASSLALTGWAYG. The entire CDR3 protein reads CASSLALTGWAYGYTF.

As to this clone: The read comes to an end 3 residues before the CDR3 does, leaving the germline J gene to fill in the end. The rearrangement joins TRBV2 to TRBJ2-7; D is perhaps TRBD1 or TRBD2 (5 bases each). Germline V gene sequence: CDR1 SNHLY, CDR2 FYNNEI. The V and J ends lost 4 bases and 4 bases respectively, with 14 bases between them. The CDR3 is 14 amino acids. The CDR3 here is CASSARGGRYEQYF. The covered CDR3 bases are TGTGCCAGCAGTGCGAGGGGCGGAAGGTACGAG.

The chain's CDR3 is CASRGQGWQETQYF. The sequenced CDR3 bases are TGCGCCAGCAGGGGGCAGGGGTGGCAAGAGACC. The chain combines TRBV5-1 with TRBJ2-5; TRBD1 is a possible D gene (6 bases). The read finishes 3 residues shy of the CDR3 end, and the germline J gene is used to complete it. Germline values: CDR1 SGHRS, CDR2 YFSETQ. The V end lost 5 bases, the J end lost 2 bases, and 13 bases lay between the germline ends. The CDR3 loop spans 14 amino acids.